Listed below are T cell receptor beta chains from one sample, sequenced in a study of cytomegalovirus exposure and HLA in healthy donors. Data came from immunoSEQ multiplex PCR; TCRdb stores just in-frame clones and leaves some out. There are over 150,000 clones in the sample; roughly two thirds occur only once, and approximately 4.5% lies in the top ten. The specimen sequenced was PBMCs. The receptors shown here come from a woman aged 18-29 years in good health and CMV-seropositive. Each CDR3 is given with its conserved first and last residue. A D gene is named only where the DNA matches it firmly. A row's size may be missing; if present it is once, few, many or a size class.

D	V	J	size	CDR3	DNA
NA	TRBV5-1	TRBJ1-3	NA	CASSLQGENTIYF	TGCGCCAGCAGCCTACAGGGAGAAAACACCATATATTTT
NA	TRBV28	TRBJ1-5	NA	CASRPGTHQPQHF	TGTGCCAGCAGACCGGGAACCCACCAGCCCCAGCATTTT
NA	TRBV7-2	TRBJ1-2	NA	CASSPLVESGYTF	TGTGCCAGCAGCCCCCTTGTCGAGTCTGGCTACACCTTC
NA	TRBV6-5	TRBJ1-6	NA	CASSYSGGDNSPLHF	TGTGCCAGCAGTTACTCTGGAGGGGACAATTCACCCCTCCACTTT
TRBD2	TRBV7-2	TRBJ2-1	few	CASSYQRASGGNEQFF	TGTGCCAGCAGCTATCAAAGGGCTAGCGGGGGTAACGAGCAGTTCTTC
NA	TRBV7-6	TRBJ1-1	NA	CASSSMGLANTEAFF	TGTGCCAGCAGCTCAATGGGACTAGCGAACACTGAAGCTTTCTTT
NA	TRBV9	TRBJ2-7	NA	CASSVDRISYEQYF	TGTGCCAGCAGCGTCGACAGAATCTCCTACGAGCAGTACTTC
NA	TRBV30	TRBJ2-7	NA	CAWSVLSPTSGEQYF	TGTGCCTGGAGTGTACTGTCCCCGACCTCGGGGGAGCAGTACTTC
TRBD1	TRBV14	TRBJ2-5	NA	CASSQIDRVRETQYF	TGTGCCAGCAGCCAGATCGACAGGGTTCGAGAGACCCAGTACTTC
NA	TRBV28	TRBJ1-1	NA	CASSPPPTIEAFF	TGTGCCAGCAGCCCACCCCCAACAATAGAAGCTTTCTTT
TRBD2	TRBV7-2	TRBJ2-7	NA	CASSLGLAVSYEQYF	TGTGCCAGCAGCTTAGGGCTAGCGGTCTCCTACGAGCAGTACTTC
NA	TRBV4-2	TRBJ2-1	few	CASSQDNGLAVDEQFF	TGTGCCAGCAGCCAAGATAACGGGCTAGCTGTCGATGAGCAGTTCTTC
NA	TRBV18	TRBJ1-1	NA	CASSPRQQIYANTEAFF	TGTGCCAGCTCACCACGTCAACAGATCTATGCGAACACTGAAGCTTTCTTT
TRBD1	TRBV7-6	TRBJ2-3	NA	CASSPDRVSSTDTQYF	TGTGCCAGCAGCCCTGACAGGGTCTCTAGCACAGATACGCAGTATTTT
NA	TRBV7-8	TRBJ1-3	NA	CASSLAWTSYGNTIYF	TGTGCCAGCAGCTTAGCGTGGACTTCCTACGGAAACACCATATATTTT